The sequence of this TCR beta chain was determined in a study of cytomegalovirus exposure and HLA in healthy donors. Only one count was recorded for this clone. Repertoires were generated with immunoSEQ multiplex PCR, while TCRdb's copy carries only in-frame clones and drops some. The sample yields 150,000 to 200,000 clones, about 83% seen once. The V end was cut by 6 bases, the J end by 4 bases, with 12 bases between. Germline assignment: CDR1 SEHNR and CDR2 FQNEAQ (reference sequence). The CDR3 sequence is 14 residues long. The sample comprised PBMCs. The chain has TRBV7-9 and TRBJ1-4; no clear D gene. The sequence was collected from a woman aged 25-40 years in good health and CMV-seronegative. CDR3 protein: CASSPQTRNEKLFF. DNA for the CDR3: TGTGCCAGCAGTCCGCAGACTCGTAATGAAAAACTGTTTTTT. The variable domain in full, completed from reference TRBV7-9 and TRBJ1-4, reads DTGVSQNPRHKITKRGQNVTFRCDPISEHNRLYWYRQTLGQGPEFLTYFQNEAQLEKSRLLSDRFSAERPKGSFSTLEIQRTEQGDSAMYLCASSPQTRNEKLFFGSGTQLSVL.